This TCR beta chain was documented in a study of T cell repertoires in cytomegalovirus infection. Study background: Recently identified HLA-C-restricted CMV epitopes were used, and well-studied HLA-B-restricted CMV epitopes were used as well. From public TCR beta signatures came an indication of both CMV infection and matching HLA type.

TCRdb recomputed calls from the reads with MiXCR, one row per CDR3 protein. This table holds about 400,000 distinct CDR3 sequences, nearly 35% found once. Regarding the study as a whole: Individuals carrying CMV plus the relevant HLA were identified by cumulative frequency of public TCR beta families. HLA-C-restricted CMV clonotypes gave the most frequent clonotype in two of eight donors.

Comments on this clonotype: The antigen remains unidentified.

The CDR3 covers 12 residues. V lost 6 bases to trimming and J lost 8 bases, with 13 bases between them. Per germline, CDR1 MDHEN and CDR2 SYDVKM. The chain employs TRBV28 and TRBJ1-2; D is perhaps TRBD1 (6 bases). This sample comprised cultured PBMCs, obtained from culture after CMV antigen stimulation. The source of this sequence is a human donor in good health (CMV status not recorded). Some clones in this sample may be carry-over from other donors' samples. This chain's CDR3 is CASSPQGQGYTF. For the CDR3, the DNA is TGTGCCAGCAGCCCACAGGGTCAAGGCTACACCTTC.